This TCR beta chain was retrieved from a study of metastatic and nonmetastatic thyroid tumors. TCRdb reprocessed the PCR reads via MiXCR. This repertoire shows about 5,600 clones, around 31% found once; its top ten account for around 20%. No patient had received any treatment before thyroid surgery. The clonotype originates from a female donor with papillary thyroid cancer or a benign thyroid nodule (not recorded which). Some clones in this sample may be carry-over from other donors' samples. The specimen was adjacent normal tissue.

CDR3 in DNA: TGTGCCAGCAGTCCCAGTTCGGGAGGAAGCTATGGCTACACCTTC. This translates into CASSPSSGGSYGYTF. The chain combines TRBV12-3 or TRBV12-4 with TRBJ1-2; no definite D call. The V gene lost 5 bases and the J gene lost 4 bases, with 17 bases spanning the gap. The CDR3 spans 15 residues.